Included here is one T cell receptor beta chain sequence, with context. Primed by a sample-barcoded 5' primer and a J-beta primer mix, a second PCR proceeded for about 7 to 11 cycles. MiXCR was run by TCRdb on the 5' RACE reads, yielding one entry per CDR3 protein. The data show about 1.8 million distinct CDR3 sequences, roughly 50% seen once. Trimming shortened V by 7 bases and J by 1 base, and 10 bases separated the two germline ends. The germline gives CDR1 WSHSY, CDR2 SAAADI. This CDR3 is built from 14 residues. These data are taken from a study of blood T cells in healthy people across ages. The sequenced sample consisted of blood. This chain connects TRBV10-2 to TRBJ1-4; unclear D gene. The sequence was obtained from a woman aged 35 to 49 in good health. The DNA for the CDR3 is TGCGCCAGCAAGGCGGGCAGAACTAATGAAAAACTGTTTTTT. Amino acids: CASKAGRTNEKLFF.